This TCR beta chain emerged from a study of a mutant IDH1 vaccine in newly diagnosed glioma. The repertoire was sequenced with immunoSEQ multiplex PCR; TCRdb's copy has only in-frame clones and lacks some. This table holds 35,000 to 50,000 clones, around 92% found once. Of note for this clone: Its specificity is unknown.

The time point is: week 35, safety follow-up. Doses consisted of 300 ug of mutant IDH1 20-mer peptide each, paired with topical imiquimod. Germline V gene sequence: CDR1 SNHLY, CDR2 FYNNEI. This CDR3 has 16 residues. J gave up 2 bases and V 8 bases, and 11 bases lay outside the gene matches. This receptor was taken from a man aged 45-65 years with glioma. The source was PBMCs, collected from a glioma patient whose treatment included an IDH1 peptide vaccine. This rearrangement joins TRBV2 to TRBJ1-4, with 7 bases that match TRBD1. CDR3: CASGGTAMSTNEKLFF. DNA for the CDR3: TGTGCCAGCGGGGGGACAGCGATGTCGACTAATGAAAAACTGTTTTTT.